The 29 T cell receptor beta chains below were found in one sample sequenced in a study of T cell responses to AZD1222 COVID-19 vaccine. Assay used: immunoSEQ multiplex PCR; TCRdb lists only in-frame clones, some missing. The repertoire holds tens of thousands of clones, with roughly four fifths as singletons. Sequenced material: peripheral blood, taken on day 0 of AZD1222 vaccination. The receptors come from an adult in good health.

The V and J genes are TRBV11-1 and TRBJ1-2, with D unresolved. The CDR3 has 13 residues. Per germline, CDR1 SGHAT and CDR2 FQDESV (reference sequence). Trimming removed 4 bases from V and 8 bases from J, with 14 bases in between. In DNA, the CDR3 is TGTGCCAGCAGCTCTGGTCTTGGTGAGGGCTACACCTTC. Translation gives CASSSGLGEGYTF.

This clone was counted only a few times. The V and J genes are TRBV7-8 and TRBJ1-2, with 9 bases lining up with TRBD1. The CDR3 extends over 14 amino acids. In germline, CDR1 is SGHVS, CDR2 FQNEAQ. Germline trimming cut 5 bases from V and 1 base from J; bases unmatched to any gene: 2. This chain's CDR3 is CASSRTGDNYGYTF. For the CDR3, the DNA is TGTGCCAGCAGCCGGACAGGGGATAACTATGGCTACACCTTC.

The chain employs TRBV5-1 and TRBJ2-1, with TRBD1 matching over 9 bases. V trimming: 3 bases; J trimming: 4 bases; junction bases outside the gene matches: 5. The CDR3 is made up of 15 amino acids. Germline V CDR1 and CDR2: SGHRS, YFSETQ. CDR3 DNA sequence: TGCGCCAGCAGCTCCCCGGGACAGGGATACAATGAGCAGTTCTTC. It is translated as CASSSPGQGYNEQFF.

The V and J genes are TRBV27 and TRBJ2-3; D gene uncertain. This CDR3 has 14 residues. Trimming pared 5 bases from V and 0 bases from J, leaving 9 bases between. Germline CDR1 MNHEY, CDR2 SMNVEV (reference sequence). CDR3: CASSQSQSTDTQYF. Here the CDR3 DNA reads TGTGCCAGCAGTCAATCTCAAAGCACAGATACGCAGTATTTT.

The rearrangement joins TRBV2 to TRBJ2-5; D unclear. CDR3 size: 11 residues. Between the trimmed V and J ends, which lost 6 bases and 2 bases, there was a span of 4 bases. The V gene's germline CDR1 is SNHLY and CDR2 FYNNEI. Written as DNA, the CDR3 is TGTGCCAGCAGATTTCAAGAGACCCAGTACTTC. This sequence encodes CASRFQETQYF. The variable domain in full, with the rest retrieved from reference TRBV2 and TRBJ2-5, is EPEVTQTPSHQVTQMGQEVILRCVPISNHLYFYWYRQILGQKVEFLVSFYNNEISEKSEIFDDQFSVERPDGSNFTLKIRSTKLEDSAMYFCASRFQETQYFGPGTRLLVL.

J is TRBJ1-1 and V is TRBV5-1; D unresolved. The CDR3 loop spans 15 amino acids. Deletions cut 0 bases from V and 4 bases from J, with 13 bases between. CDR1 and CDR2 from the germline V gene are SGHRS and YFSETQ. CDR3 region: CASSLAMGEGTEAFF. Here the CDR3 DNA reads TGCGCCAGCAGCTTGGCGATGGGCGAGGGCACTGAAGCTTTCTTT.

This chain joins TRBV11-2 and TRBJ1-2, with TRBD1 matching over 8 bases. The CDR3 contains 15 residues. The trim removed 4 bases at V and 5 bases at J, leaving 9 bases unmatched. Germline V gene lookup returns CDR1 SGHAT and CDR2 FQNNGV. The CDR3 sequence: CASSSRDRLNYGYTF. CDR3 sequence (DNA): TGTGCCAGCAGCTCCCGGGACAGGTTGAATTATGGCTACACCTTC.

The chain links TRBV7-9 to TRBJ1-2; 7 bases line up with TRBD1. Germline-derived CDR1 and CDR2 are SEHNR and FQNEAQ (reference sequence). V lost 0 bases and J lost 0; bases outside the gene matches: 7. The CDR3 is made up of 17 amino acids. The CDR3 sequence: CASSLAGTARSNYGYTF. CDR3 coding DNA: TGTGCCAGCAGCTTAGCTGGGACAGCTCGCTCTAACTATGGCTACACCTTC.

The chain uses TRBV7-6 and TRBJ1-5, with 10 bases that match TRBD1. The V and J ends lost 5 bases and 2 bases, in that order; junction bases with no gene match: 6. The CDR3 loop spans 16 amino acids. Germline V gene sequence: CDR1 SGHVS, CDR2 FNYEAQ. CDR3 sequence: CASSDRGQYGNQPQHF. Written as DNA, the CDR3 is TGTGCCAGCAGCGACAGGGGGCAATATGGCAATCAGCCCCAGCATTTT.

This rearrangement joins TRBV4-3 to TRBJ1-2, with unresolved D. Germline-derived CDR1 and CDR2 are LGHNA and YSLEER. The CDR3 loop spans 15 amino acids. The V end lost 0 bases, the J end lost 5 bases, and 13 bases lay between the germline ends. The CDR3 reads CASSQDGYGTYGYTF. For the CDR3, the DNA is TGCGCCAGCAGCCAAGATGGGTACGGAACTTATGGCTACACCTTC.

V and J are TRBV28 and TRBJ1-1, with a weak D call TRBD1 (5 bases). The ends were cut back, 7 bases at V and 3 bases at J, with 15 bases in the middle. This CDR3 is built from 14 residues. CDR1 is MDHEN and CDR2 is SYDVKM in the germline V gene. The CDR3 is CASISIGGYTEAFF. The CDR3 DNA reads TGTGCCAGCATCAGCATCGGGGGTTACACTGAAGCTTTCTTT. Variable domain in full (rest from reference TRBV28 and TRBJ1-1): DVKVTQSSRYLVKRTGEKVFLECVQDMDHENMFWYRQDPGLGLRLIYFSYDVKMKEKGDIPEGYSVSREKKERFSLILESASTNQTSMYLCASISIGGYTEAFFGQGTRLTVV.

This clone was observed a handful of times. This chain connects TRBV2 to TRBJ1-4; weak D call: TRBD1 (5 bases). The CDR3 extends over 14 amino acids. Trimming shortened V by 4 bases and J by 3 bases, and 9 bases separated the two germline ends. Per germline, CDR1 SNHLY and CDR2 FYNNEI. The CDR3 bases are TGTGCCAGCAGTGTCGGGGGGGCTAATGAAAAACTGTTTTTT. It specifies CASSVGGANEKLFF. The variable domain in full, with the rest retrieved from reference TRBV2 and TRBJ1-4, is EPEVTQTPSHQVTQMGQEVILRCVPISNHLYFYWYRQILGQKVEFLVSFYNNEISEKSEIFDDQFSVERPDGSNFTLKIRSTKLEDSAMYFCASSVGGANEKLFFGSGTQLSVL.

The chain links TRBV7-8 to TRBJ1-1; 7 positions agree with TRBD1. Trimming took 5 bases from V and 1 from J; bases not matched to a gene: 4. Germline loops: CDR1 SGHVS, CDR2 FQNEAQ. The CDR3 covers 14 residues. The DNA of the CDR3 is TGTGCCAGCAGCCCGGACAGGCGGAACACTGAAGCTTTCTTT. It encodes CASSPDRRNTEAFF.

The chain recombines TRBV14 with TRBJ2-7; D is unresolved. Germline CDR1 SGHDN, CDR2 FVKESK. V was trimmed by 9 bases and J by 3 bases, leaving 12 bases between them. The CDR3 length is 12 residues. This chain's CDR3 is CASQEGYYEQYF. CDR3 coding DNA: TGTGCCAGTCAGGAAGGTTACTACGAGCAGTACTTC.

The V call is TRBV19, the J call TRBJ1-1; 10 bases are shared with TRBD1. The V gene's germline CDR1 is LNHDA and CDR2 SQIVND (reference sequence). The CDR3 has 15 amino acids. The ends lost 5 bases at V and 4 bases at J; junction bases unmatched: 7. CDR3 DNA: TGTGCCAGTAGTCGACAGGGGGCAGGTTCCACTGAAGCTTTCTTT. It is translated as CASSRQGAGSTEAFF.

CDR3 region: CASSPQAGGYGYTF. As DNA, the CDR3 is TGCGCCAGCAGCCCTCAGGCTGGGGGCTATGGCTACACCTTC. The rearrangement joins TRBV4-1 to TRBJ1-2, with D possibly TRBD1 on 5 matching bases. The V and J ends lost 4 bases and 4 bases respectively, with 13 bases between them. The CDR3 is made up of 14 amino acids. Per the germline V gene, CDR1 is MGHRA and CDR2 is YSYEKL.

This chain connects TRBV9 to TRBJ1-3; 11 nucleotides line up with TRBD1. The CDR3 extends over 17 amino acids. V shed 6 bases and J 9 bases; nucleotides not matched to a gene: 17. The germline V gene has CDR1 SGDLS and CDR2 YYNGEE. CDR3 nucleotide sequence: TGTGCCAGCACCCCCTCTGCGGGACAGGGGGAAGTCGGCACCATATATTTT. Encoded protein: CASTPSAGQGEVGTIYF.

This chain connects TRBV24-1 to TRBJ1-2; D is undetermined. CDR1 is KGHDR and CDR2 is SFDVKD in the germline V gene. Trimming cost V 6 bases and J 1 base, with 11 bases left between them. The CDR3 totals 14 residues. The CDR3 here is CATSSPGFNYGYTF. The DNA of the CDR3 is TGTGCCACCAGTTCCCCCGGCTTTAACTATGGCTACACCTTC.

J is TRBJ1-6 and V is TRBV27; no reliable D call. Germline V gene data show CDR1 as MNHEY and CDR2 as SMNVEV (reference sequence). This CDR3 is built from 15 residues. V was cut by 0 bases and J by 7 bases, with 10 bases left in between. CDR3 region: CASSLSWGANSPLHF. CDR3 DNA sequence: TGTGCCAGCAGTTTATCGTGGGGAGCGAATTCACCCCTCCACTTT.

V is TRBV28 and J is TRBJ1-5; the match to TRBD1 covers 7 bases. This CDR3 has 15 residues. Per germline, CDR1 MDHEN and CDR2 SYDVKM. V dropped 10 bases and J dropped 0; count of bases not matched to a gene: 9. CDR3 region: CATLQGGYSNQPQHF. The CDR3 coding sequence is TGTGCCACCCTCCAGGGGGGGTATAGCAATCAGCCCCAGCATTTT.

The chain combines TRBV6-6 with TRBJ2-7, with TRBD2 matching 9 bases. CDR1 and CDR2 (germline): MNHNY, SVGAGI (reference sequence). The CDR3 runs 13 residues. V shed 4 bases, J shed 5 bases, and the junction held 3 bases outside the gene matches. The chain's CDR3 is CASSWGLANEQYF. The CDR3 DNA follows: TGTGCCAGCAGTTGGGGACTAGCCAACGAGCAGTACTTC.

The rearrangement links TRBV28 to TRBJ1-2, with D possibly being TRBD1 (6 bases). Germline V gene data show CDR1 as MDHEN and CDR2 as SYDVKM. The CDR3 extends over 15 amino acids. Trimming cost V 2 bases and J 2 bases, with 12 bases left between them. The CDR3 loop is CASSLGGGQNYGYTF. CDR3 coding DNA: TGTGCCAGCAGTTTAGGGGGTGGACAGAACTATGGCTACACCTTC.

V is TRBV2 and J is TRBJ2-7, with 7 bases fitting TRBD1. The CDR3 sequence is 12 residues long. CDR1 SNHLY and CDR2 FYNNEI come from the germline V gene. Trimming took 5 bases from V and 7 from J; bases not matched to a gene: 5. CDR3 DNA: TGTGCCAGCAGTTCAGGGGGTTGGGAGCAGTACTTC. It translates to CASSSGGWEQYF. The variable domain in full, with the rest retrieved from reference TRBV2 and TRBJ2-7, is EPEVTQTPSHQVTQMGQEVILRCVPISNHLYFYWYRQILGQKVEFLVSFYNNEISEKSEIFDDQFSVERPDGSNFTLKIRSTKLEDSAMYFCASSSGGWEQYFGPGTRLTVT.

In its sample, this clone was seen a few times. The chain has TRBV5-1 and TRBJ1-2, with no clear D. The CDR3 is 12 amino acids. The V end was cut by 0 bases, the J end by 4 bases, with 4 bases between. Germline CDR1 SGHRS, CDR2 YFSETQ. Written as DNA, the CDR3 is TGCGCCAGCAGCTTGGACAGCTATGGCTACACCTTC. Translating gives CASSLDSYGYTF.

The J gene is TRBJ2-7, the V gene TRBV30, with D uncertain. Germline V gene sequence: CDR1 GTSNPN, CDR2 SVGIG (reference sequence). The CDR3 is 13 amino acids. Trimming took 0 bases from V and 3 from J, leaving 9 bases between them. The CDR3 DNA sequence: TGTGCCTGGAGTGTACAACGGTGCTACGAGCAGTACTTC. This gives the protein CAWSVQRCYEQYF.

This chain connects TRBV5-1 to TRBJ2-7, with 11 bases that match TRBD2. This CDR3 is built from 17 residues. The V gene's germline CDR1 is SGHRS and CDR2 YFSETQ. The V segment lost 0 bases and the J segment 2 bases; nucleotides outside the gene matches: 7. The CDR3 DNA follows: TGCGCCAGCAGCTTGGTTCTAGCGGGGGGTACACCCTACGAGCAGTACTTC. Protein sequence: CASSLVLAGGTPYEQYF.

J is TRBJ2-1 and V is TRBV29-1; D tentatively reads TRBD1 or TRBD2 (5 bases each). The V end was cut by 7 bases, the J end by 0 bases, with 16 bases between. Per the germline V gene, CDR1 is SQVTM and CDR2 is ANQGSEA. The CDR3 has 15 amino acids. The CDR3 DNA sequence: TGCAGCGCTGGGACCCCAAGAAGCTCCTACAATGAGCAGTTCTTC. Its translation is CSAGTPRSSYNEQFF.

Concerning this clone itself: The sample contains more than one DNA sequence encoding this CDR3. This chain uses TRBV29-1 with TRBJ2-5, with 7 bases fitting TRBD2. Trimming removed 6 bases from V and 5 bases from J; junction bases left unmatched: 3. Germline assignment: CDR1 SQVTM and CDR2 ANQGSEA. This CDR3 has 11 amino acids. The CDR3 protein is CSVGEGETQYF. The CDR3 nucleotides are TGCAGCGTCGGGGAGGGCGAGACCCAGTACTTC.

V usage is TRBV6-5 and J usage is TRBJ2-7; a possible D gene is TRBD1 (6 bases). This CDR3 contains 14 residues. The V gene lost 0 bases and the J gene lost 3 bases, with 9 bases spanning the gap. Germline V gene data show CDR1 as MNHEY and CDR2 as SVGAGI. The CDR3 here is CASSYSSRGYEQYF. DNA for the CDR3: TGTGCCAGCAGTTACTCGAGCAGGGGCTACGAGCAGTACTTC.